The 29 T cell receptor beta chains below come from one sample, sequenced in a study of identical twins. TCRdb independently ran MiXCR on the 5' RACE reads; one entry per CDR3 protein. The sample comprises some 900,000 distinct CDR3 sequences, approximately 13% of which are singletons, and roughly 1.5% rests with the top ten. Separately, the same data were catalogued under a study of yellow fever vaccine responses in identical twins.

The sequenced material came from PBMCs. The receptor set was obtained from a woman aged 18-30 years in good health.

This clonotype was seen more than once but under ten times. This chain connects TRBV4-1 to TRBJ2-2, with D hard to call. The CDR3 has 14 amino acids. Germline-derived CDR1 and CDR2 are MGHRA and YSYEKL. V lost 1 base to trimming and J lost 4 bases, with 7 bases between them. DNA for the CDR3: TGCGCCAGCAGCCAAGTCGCTAGCACCGGGGAGCTGTTTTTT. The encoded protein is CASSQVASTGELFF.

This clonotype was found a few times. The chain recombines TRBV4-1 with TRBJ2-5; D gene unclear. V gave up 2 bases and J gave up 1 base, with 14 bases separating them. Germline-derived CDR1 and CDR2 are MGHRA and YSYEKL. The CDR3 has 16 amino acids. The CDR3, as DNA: TGCGCCAGCAGCCAACACCTTACCACTACCCAAGAGACCCAGTACTTC. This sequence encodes CASSQHLTTTQETQYF.

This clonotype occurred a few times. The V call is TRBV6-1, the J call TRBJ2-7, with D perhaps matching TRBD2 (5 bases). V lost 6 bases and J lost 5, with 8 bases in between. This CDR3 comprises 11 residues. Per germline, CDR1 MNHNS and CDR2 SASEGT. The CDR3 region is CASRGLDEQYV. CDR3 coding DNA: TGTGCCAGCAGAGGACTGGACGAGCAGTACGTC.

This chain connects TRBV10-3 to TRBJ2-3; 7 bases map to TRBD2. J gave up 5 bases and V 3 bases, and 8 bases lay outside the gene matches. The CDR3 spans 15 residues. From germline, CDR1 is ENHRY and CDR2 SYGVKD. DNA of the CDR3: TGTGCCATCAGTGATATTATGGGGGGGGGAGATACGCAGTATTTT. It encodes CAISDIMGGGDTQYF.

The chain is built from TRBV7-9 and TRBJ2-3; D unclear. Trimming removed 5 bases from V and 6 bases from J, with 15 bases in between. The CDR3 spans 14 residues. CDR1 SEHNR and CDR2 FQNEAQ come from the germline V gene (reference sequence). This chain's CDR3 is CASSPGVASDTQYF. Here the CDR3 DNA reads TGTGCCAGCAGCCCCGGAGTTGCATCGGATACGCAGTATTTT.

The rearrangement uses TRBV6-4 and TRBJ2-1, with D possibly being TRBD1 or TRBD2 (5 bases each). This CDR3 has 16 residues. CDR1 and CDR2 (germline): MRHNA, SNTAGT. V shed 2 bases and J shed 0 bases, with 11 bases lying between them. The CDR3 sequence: CASSDEGIGSYNEQFF. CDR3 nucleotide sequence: TGTGCCAGCAGTGACGAGGGGATAGGCTCCTACAATGAGCAGTTCTTC.

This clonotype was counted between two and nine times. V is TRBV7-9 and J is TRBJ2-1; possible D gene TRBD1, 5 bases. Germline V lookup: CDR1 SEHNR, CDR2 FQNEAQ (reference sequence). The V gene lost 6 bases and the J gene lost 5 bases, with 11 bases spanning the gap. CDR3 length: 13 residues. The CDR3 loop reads CASRPTGDNEQFF. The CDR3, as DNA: TGTGCCAGCAGACCAACAGGAGACAATGAGCAGTTCTTC.

The CDR3 here is CASSYRRDNEKLFF. Here the CDR3 DNA reads TGTGCCAGCAGTTACCGGCGGGATAATGAAAAACTGTTTTTT. The V call is TRBV6-5, the J call TRBJ1-4; D is unclear. Per the germline V gene, CDR1 is MNHEY and CDR2 is SVGAGI. This CDR3 spans 14 amino acids. Trimming shortened V by 2 bases and J by 4 bases, and 8 bases separated the two germline ends.

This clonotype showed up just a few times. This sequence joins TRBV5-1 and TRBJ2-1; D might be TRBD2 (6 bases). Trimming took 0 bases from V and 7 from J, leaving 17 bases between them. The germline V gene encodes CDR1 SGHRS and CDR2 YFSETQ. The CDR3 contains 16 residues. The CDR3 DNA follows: TGCGCCAGCAGCTTGGTATCGACTAGGCCAATAAATGAGCAGTTCTTC. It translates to CASSLVSTRPINEQFF.

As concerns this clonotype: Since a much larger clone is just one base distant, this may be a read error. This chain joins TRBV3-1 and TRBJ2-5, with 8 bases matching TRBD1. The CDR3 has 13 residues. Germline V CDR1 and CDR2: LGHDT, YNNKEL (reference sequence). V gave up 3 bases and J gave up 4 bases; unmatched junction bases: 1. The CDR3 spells CASSHRGLETQYF. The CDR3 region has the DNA TGTGCCAGCAGCCACAGGGGGCTAGAGACCCAGTACTTC.

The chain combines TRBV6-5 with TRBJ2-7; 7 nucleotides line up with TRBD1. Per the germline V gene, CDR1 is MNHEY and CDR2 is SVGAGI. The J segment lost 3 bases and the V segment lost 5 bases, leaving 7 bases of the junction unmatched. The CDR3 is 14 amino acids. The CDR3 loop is CASSHRDRNYEQYF. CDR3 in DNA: TGTGCCAGCAGTCACCGGGACAGAAACTACGAGCAGTACTTC.

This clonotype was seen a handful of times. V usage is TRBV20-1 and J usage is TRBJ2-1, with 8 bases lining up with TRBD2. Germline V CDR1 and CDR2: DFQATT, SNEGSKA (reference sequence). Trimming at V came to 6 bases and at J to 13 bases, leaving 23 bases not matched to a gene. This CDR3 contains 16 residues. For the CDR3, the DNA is TGCAGTGCCTGCGAATTGTCCGGGGGGGAACATACACAACAGTTCTTC. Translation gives CSACELSGGEHTQQFF.

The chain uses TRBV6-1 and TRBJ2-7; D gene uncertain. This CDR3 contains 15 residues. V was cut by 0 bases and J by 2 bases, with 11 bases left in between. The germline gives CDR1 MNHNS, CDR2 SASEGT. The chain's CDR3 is CASSEAWESPYEQYF. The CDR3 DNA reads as TGTGCCAGCAGTGAAGCGTGGGAATCCCCCTACGAGCAGTACTTC.

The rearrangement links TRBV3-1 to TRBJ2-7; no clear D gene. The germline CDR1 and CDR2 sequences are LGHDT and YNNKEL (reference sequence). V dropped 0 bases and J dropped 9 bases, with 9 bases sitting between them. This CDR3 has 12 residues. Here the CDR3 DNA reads TGTGCCAGCAGCCAAGAAGGAACTGTGCAGTACTTC. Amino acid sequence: CASSQEGTVQYF.

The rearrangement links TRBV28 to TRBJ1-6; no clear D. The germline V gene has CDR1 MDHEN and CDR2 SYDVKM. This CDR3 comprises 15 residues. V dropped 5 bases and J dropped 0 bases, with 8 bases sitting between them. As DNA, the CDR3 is TGTGCCAGCAGTGTCCCGAGCTCCTATAATTCACCCCTCCACTTT. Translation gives CASSVPSSYNSPLHF.

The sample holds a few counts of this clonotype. This CDR3 reads CASSSGTGGSDEQYV. The CDR3 DNA reads as TGTGCCAGCAGTTCCGGGACAGGGGGCTCAGACGAGCAGTACGTC. V gene TRBV6-5 combines with J gene TRBJ2-7; TRBD1 matches 12 bases. Per the germline V gene, CDR1 is MNHEY and CDR2 is SVGAGI. The V gene end was trimmed by 4 bases and the J gene end by 5 bases; junction bases not matched to a gene: 6. The length of the CDR3 is 15 residues.

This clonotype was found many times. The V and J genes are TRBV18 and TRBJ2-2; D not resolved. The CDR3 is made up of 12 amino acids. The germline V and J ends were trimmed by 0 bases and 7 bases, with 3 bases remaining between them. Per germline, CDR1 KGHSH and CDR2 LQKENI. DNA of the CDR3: TGTGCCAGCTCACCACCGTTCGGGGAGCTGTTTTTT. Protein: CASSPPFGELFF. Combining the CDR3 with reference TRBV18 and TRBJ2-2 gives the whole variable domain NAGVMQNPRHLVRRRGQEARLRCSPMKGHSHVYWYRQLPEEGLKFMVYLQKENIIDESGMPKERFSAEFPKEGPSILRIQQVVRGDSAAYFCASSPPFGELFFGEGSRLTVL.

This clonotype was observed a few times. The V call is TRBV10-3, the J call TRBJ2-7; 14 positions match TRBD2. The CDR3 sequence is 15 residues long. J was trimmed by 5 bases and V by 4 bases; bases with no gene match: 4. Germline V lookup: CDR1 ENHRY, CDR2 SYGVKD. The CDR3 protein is CAISGGTSGRNEQYF. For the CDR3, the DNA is TGTGCCATCAGTGGGGGGACTAGCGGGAGAAACGAGCAGTACTTC.

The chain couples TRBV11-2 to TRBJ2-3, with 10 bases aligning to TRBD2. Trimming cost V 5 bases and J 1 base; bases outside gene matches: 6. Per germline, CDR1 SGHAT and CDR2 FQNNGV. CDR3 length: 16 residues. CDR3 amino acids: CASSPLLAGRTDTQYF. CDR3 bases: TGTGCCAGCAGCCCACTACTAGCGGGACGCACAGATACGCAGTATTTT.

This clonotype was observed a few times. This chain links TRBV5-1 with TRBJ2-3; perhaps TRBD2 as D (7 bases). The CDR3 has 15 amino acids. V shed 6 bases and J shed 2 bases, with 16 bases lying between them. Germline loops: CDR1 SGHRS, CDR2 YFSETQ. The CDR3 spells CASTPGGGYTDTQYF. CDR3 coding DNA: TGCGCCAGCACCCCTGGCGGGGGCTACACAGATACGCAGTATTTT.

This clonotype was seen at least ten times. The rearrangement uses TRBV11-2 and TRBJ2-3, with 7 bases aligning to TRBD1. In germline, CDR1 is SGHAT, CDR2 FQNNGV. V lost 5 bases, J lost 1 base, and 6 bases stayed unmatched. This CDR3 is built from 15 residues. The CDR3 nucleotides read TGTGCCAGCAGCCCAAGAGGGACAGGCACAGATACGCAGTATTTT. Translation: CASSPRGTGTDTQYF.

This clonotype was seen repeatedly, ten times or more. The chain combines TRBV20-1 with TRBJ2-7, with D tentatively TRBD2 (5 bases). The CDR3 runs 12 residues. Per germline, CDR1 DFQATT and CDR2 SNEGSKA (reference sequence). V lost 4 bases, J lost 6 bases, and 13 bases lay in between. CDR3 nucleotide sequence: TGCAGTGCTATAGGGAGTATCGGCGAGCAGTACTTC. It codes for CSAIGSIGEQYF.

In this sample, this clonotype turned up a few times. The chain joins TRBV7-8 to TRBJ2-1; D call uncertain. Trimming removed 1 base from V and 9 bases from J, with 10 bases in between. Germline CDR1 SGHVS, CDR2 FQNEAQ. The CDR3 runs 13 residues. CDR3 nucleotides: TGTGCCAGCAGCTTAGGGTCCTGGGTTGAGCAGTTCTTC. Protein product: CASSLGSWVEQFF.

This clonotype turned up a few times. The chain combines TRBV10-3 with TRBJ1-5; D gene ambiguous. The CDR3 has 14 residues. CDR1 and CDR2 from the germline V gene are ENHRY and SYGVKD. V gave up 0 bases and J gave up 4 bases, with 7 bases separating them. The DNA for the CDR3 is TGTGCCATCAGTGAGTCAGGGAAAAATCAGCCCCAGCATTTT. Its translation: CAISESGKNQPQHF.

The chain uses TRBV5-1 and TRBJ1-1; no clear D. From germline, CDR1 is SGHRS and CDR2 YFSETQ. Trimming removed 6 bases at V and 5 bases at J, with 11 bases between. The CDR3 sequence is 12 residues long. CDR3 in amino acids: CASKRGTTEAFF. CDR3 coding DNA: TGCGCCAGCAAACGGGGTACTACTGAAGCTTTCTTT.

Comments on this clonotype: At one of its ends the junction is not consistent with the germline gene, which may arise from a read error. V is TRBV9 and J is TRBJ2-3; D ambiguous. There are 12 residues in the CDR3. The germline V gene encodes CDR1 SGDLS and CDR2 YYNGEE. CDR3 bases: TGTGCCAGCAACGTAGCCACAGATACGCAGTATTTT. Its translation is CASNVATDTQYF.

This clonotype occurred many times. CDR3 region: CSAYSGFSYNEQFF. CDR3 sequence (DNA): TGCAGCGCCTATAGCGGTTTCTCCTACAATGAGCAGTTCTTC. The chain links TRBV29-1 to TRBJ2-1; possible D gene TRBD2, 6 bases. CDR1 is SQVTM, CDR2 ANQGSEA, per germline. V was trimmed by 7 bases and J by 0 bases, leaving 13 bases between them. The CDR3 runs 14 residues.

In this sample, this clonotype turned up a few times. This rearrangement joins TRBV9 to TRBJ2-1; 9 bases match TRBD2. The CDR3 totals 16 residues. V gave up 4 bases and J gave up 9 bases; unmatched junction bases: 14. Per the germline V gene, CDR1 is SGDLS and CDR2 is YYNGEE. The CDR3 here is CASSPLTGTSTGEQFF. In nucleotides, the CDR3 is TGTGCCAGCAGCCCTCTGACCGGGACTAGCACGGGTGAGCAGTTCTTC.

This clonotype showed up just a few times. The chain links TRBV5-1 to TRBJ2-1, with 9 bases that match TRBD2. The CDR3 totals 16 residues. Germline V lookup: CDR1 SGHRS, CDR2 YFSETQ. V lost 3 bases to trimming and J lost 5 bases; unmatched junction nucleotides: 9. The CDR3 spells CASSSRETSGNNEQFF. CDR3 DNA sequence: TGCGCCAGCAGCTCGAGGGAGACTAGCGGTAACAATGAGCAGTTCTTC. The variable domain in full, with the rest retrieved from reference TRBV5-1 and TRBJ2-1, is KAGVTQTPRYLIKTRGQQVTLSCSPISGHRSVSWYQQTPGQGLQFLFEYFSETQRNKGNFPGRFSGRQFSNSRSEMNVSTLELGDSALYLCASSSRETSGNNEQFFGPGTRLTVL.